This TCR beta chain was sequenced for a study of T cells in Graves' hyperthyroidism and ophthalmopathy. Whole-study context: At initial diagnosis, before any treatment had begun, peripheral blood was obtained.

TCR beta CDR3 regions were amplified from RNA transcripts. Researchers ran a first-round RT-PCR on the TCR CDR3 using the HTBI primer set. TCRdb reanalysed the multiplex PCR reads using MiXCR and keeps one entry per CDR3 protein. Seen here are roughly 380,000 distinct CDR3 sequences, over 15% observed once, and the top ten hold roughly 3.5%. No progression to ophthalmopathy during 18 months of follow-up defined stable disease. Patients aged 18 to 65 had newly diagnosed hyperthyroidism that had lasted under 2 months. This clonotype was detected ten times or more. The germline V gene has CDR1 LNHNV and CDR2 YYDKDF (reference sequence). The ends lost 6 bases at V and 0 bases at J; junction bases unmatched: 3. CDR3 length: 14 residues.

V usage is TRBV15 and J usage is TRBJ2-5, with 8 nucleotides matching TRBD1. Specimen: blood. The receptor was derived from a woman between 18 and 29 years old with Graves' hyperthyroidism. The CDR3 reads CATSTTGDQETQYF. CDR3 bases: TGTGCCACCAGTACGACAGGGGACCAAGAGACCCAGTACTTC.